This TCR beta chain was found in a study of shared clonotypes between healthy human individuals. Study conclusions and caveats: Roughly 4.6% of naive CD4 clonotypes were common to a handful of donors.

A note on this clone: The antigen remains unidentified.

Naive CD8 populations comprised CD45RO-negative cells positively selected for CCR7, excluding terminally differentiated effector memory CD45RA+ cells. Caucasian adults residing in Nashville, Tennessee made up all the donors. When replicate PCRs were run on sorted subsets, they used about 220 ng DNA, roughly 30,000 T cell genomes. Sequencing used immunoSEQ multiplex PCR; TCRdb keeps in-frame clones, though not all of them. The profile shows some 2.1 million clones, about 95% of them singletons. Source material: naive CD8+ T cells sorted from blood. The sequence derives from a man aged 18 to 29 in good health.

CDR3 sequence: CASSLTTVNEQFF. DNA for the CDR3: TGTGCCAGCAGCTTGACTACCGTTAATGAGCAGTTCTTC. The chain combines TRBV13 with TRBJ2-1; a weak D match, TRBD2 (5 bases). Deletions cut 3 bases from V and 7 bases from J, with 10 bases between. The CDR3 is 13 residues long. Germline V gene data show CDR1 as PRHDT and CDR2 as FYEKMQ (reference sequence).